The present entry profiles one T cell receptor (beta chain) with its context. The sample comes from a study of cytomegalovirus exposure and HLA in healthy donors. With 60 Vbeta and 13 Jbeta primers, the PCR was carried out. The protocol was immunoSEQ multiplex PCR, while the TCRdb copy is restricted to in-frame clones and leaves out a portion. Of around 120,000 clones listed, 70% to 80% are singletons. The clonotype originates from a human donor in good health. Material: PBMCs.

The CDR3 protein is CASSLGGAREKLFF. CDR3 in DNA: TGTGCCAGCAGTTTAGGGGGGGCGCGTGAAAAACTGTTTTTT. The genes are TRBV27 and TRBJ1-4; D is possibly TRBD1 (6 bases). Per germline, CDR1 MNHEY and CDR2 SMNVEV (reference sequence). Trimming left V 2 bases short and J 7 bases short, with 11 bases between. The length of the CDR3 is 14 residues. Complete variable domain (other parts from reference TRBV27 and TRBJ1-4): EAQVTQNPRYLITVTGKKLTVTCSQNMNHEYMSWYRQDPGLGLRQIYYSMNVEVTDKGDVPEGYKVSRKEKRNFPLILESPSPNQTSLYFCASSLGGAREKLFFGSGTQLSVL.